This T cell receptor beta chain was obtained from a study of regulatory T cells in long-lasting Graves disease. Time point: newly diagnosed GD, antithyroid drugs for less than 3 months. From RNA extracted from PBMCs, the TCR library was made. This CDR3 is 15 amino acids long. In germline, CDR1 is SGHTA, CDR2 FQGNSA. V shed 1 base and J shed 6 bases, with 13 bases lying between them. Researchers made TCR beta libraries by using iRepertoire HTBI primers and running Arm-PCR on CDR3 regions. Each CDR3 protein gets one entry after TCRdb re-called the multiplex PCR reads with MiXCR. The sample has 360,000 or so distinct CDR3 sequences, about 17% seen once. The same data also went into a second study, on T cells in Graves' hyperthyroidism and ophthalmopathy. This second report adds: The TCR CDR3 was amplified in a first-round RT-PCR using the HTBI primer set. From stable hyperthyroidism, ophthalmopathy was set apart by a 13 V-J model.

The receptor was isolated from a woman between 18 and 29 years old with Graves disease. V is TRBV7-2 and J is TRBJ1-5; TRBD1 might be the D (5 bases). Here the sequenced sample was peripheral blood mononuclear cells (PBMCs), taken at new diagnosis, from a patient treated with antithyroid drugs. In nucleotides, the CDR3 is TGTGCCAGCAGCTTAGATTCCGGGGGAGGTCAGCCCCAGCATTTT. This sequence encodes CASSLDSGGGQPQHF. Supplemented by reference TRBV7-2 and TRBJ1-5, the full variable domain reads GAGVSQSPSNKVTEKGKDVELRCDPISGHTALYWYRQSLGQGLEFLIYFQGNSAPDKSGLPSDRFSAERTGGSVSTLTIQRTQQEDSAVYLCASSLDSGGGQPQHFGDGTRLSIL.